The 20 T cell receptor beta chains given below trace back to one sample, sequenced in a study of human T cells and chemical hapten exposure. Each CDR3 protein is one row after TCRdb ran MiXCR on the RACE reads. The sample lists about 57,000 distinct CDR3 sequences, around 9.3% occurring once. Indicated time point: patch test 1, 2 weeks after DPC sensitization. Treatment specified: therapeutic diphenylcyclopropenone sensitization with weekly scalp DPC. This specimen consisted of whole blood, obtained in connection with sensitization to the hapten diphenylcyclopropenone (DPC). These receptors came from a woman between 40 and 55 years old with alopecia areata. Some clones in this sample may be carry-over from other donors' samples.

Many counts were recorded for this clonotype. The genes are TRBV7-3 and TRBJ1-6; D is ambiguous. Trimming took 1 base from V and 7 from J, leaving 5 bases between them. This CDR3 region has 13 residues. CDR1 is SGHTA and CDR2 is FQGTGA in the germline V gene. The CDR3 nucleotides read TGTGCCAGCAGCTTAATTCGGAATTCACCCCTCCACTTT. Translated: CASSLIRNSPLHF.

This clonotype was recorded at least ten times. CDR3 coding DNA: TGTGCCAGCAGTGAATCTACGGACGTTAGCAATCAGCCCCAGCATTTT. It yields the protein CASSESTDVSNQPQHF. This chain uses TRBV25-1 with TRBJ1-5; no clear D gene. Germline-derived CDR1 and CDR2 are MGHDK and SYGVNS. V lost 1 base to trimming and J lost 0 bases, with 10 bases between them. The CDR3 runs 16 residues.

This clonotype was detected ten times or more. The chain uses TRBV7-9 and TRBJ1-3; 10 bases line up with TRBD1. From germline, CDR1 is SEHNR and CDR2 FQNEAQ (reference sequence). This CDR3 is built from 11 residues. V lost 5 bases and J lost 16; bases outside the gene matches: 5. CDR3 sequence reads: CASSQGQGSYF. DNA for the CDR3: TGTGCCAGCAGCCAGGGACAGGGGAGTTATTTT. Combining the CDR3 with reference TRBV7-9 and TRBJ1-3 gives the whole variable domain DTGVSQNPRHKITKRGQNVTFRCDPISEHNRLYWYRQTLGQGPEFLTYFQNEAQLEKSRLLSDRFSAERPKGSFSTLEIQRTEQGDSAMYLCASSQGQGSYFGEGSWLTVV.

This clonotype was counted at least ten times. The chain carries TRBV6-1 and TRBJ2-2, with 7 positions matching TRBD1. In germline, CDR1 is MNHNS, CDR2 SASEGT. The CDR3 spans 15 residues. Trimming took 8 bases from V and 0 from J; bases not matched to a gene: 6. The DNA for the CDR3 is TGTGCCAGCGAGAGGGGACAGCCGAACACCGGGGAGCTGTTTTTT. Protein sequence: CASERGQPNTGELFF.

The CDR3 sequence is CASSPPRGMNTEAFF. The CDR3 bases are TGTGCCAGCAGTCCTCCCCGGGGTATGAACACTGAAGCTTTCTTT. The V gene is TRBV28, the J gene TRBJ1-1, with D unresolved. The V end was cut by 5 bases, the J end by 0 bases, with 13 bases between. Germline CDR1 and CDR2: MDHEN and SYDVKM. The length of the CDR3 is 15 residues.

CDR3 bases: TGCGCCAGCAGCGCGGGGGGAAACACCGGGGAGCTGTTTTTT. Protein: CASSAGGNTGELFF. The chain recombines TRBV4-1 with TRBJ2-2; 8 nucleotides match TRBD2. V gave up 5 bases and J gave up 2 bases; unmatched junction bases: 1. Germline assignment: CDR1 MGHRA and CDR2 YSYEKL. The CDR3 sequence is 14 residues long.

This clonotype has ten or more counts. CDR3 sequence (DNA): TGCAGCGGGGGGTCCATGGGGAACACTGAAGCTTTCTTT. As protein: CSGGSMGNTEAFF. The chain employs TRBV29-1 and TRBJ1-1, with D perhaps TRBD1 (5 bases). V was clipped by 7 bases and J by 1 base, with 13 bases between them. The CDR3 has 13 residues. The germline gives CDR1 SQVTM, CDR2 ANQGSEA.

This clonotype was seen repeatedly, ten times or more. The chain couples TRBV6-2 or TRBV6-3 to TRBJ2-3; the match to TRBD2 covers 7 bases. The germline gives CDR1 MNHEY, CDR2 SVGEGT. The length of the CDR3 is 14 residues. Trimming cost V 7 bases and J 3 bases; bases outside gene matches: 7. The CDR3 sequence: CASKSSGATDTQYF. The CDR3 DNA is TGTGCCAGCAAATCGAGCGGGGCAACAGATACGCAGTATTTT.

There are many counts of this clonotype. The chain uses TRBV29-1 and TRBJ2-1; 14 nucleotides align to TRBD2. Trimming removed 7 bases from V and 10 bases from J; junction bases left unmatched: 12. Germline values: CDR1 SQVTM, CDR2 ANQGSEA. CDR3 length: 15 residues. The CDR3 protein is CSAGEGTSGGGEQFF. For the CDR3, the DNA is TGCAGCGCCGGGGAAGGGACTAGCGGGGGTGGAGAGCAGTTCTTC.

This clonotype was recorded only once. This chain links TRBV5-1 with TRBJ2-7; no reliable D call. With 2 bases removed from V and 1 base from J, the gap between germline ends came to 10 bases. Per germline, CDR1 SGHRS and CDR2 YFSETQ. The CDR3 spans 14 residues. The CDR3: CASSFNSRSYEQYF. The CDR3 region has the DNA TGCGCCAGCAGCTTTAATAGCCGGTCCTACGAGCAGTACTTC.

This clonotype has only a few counts. This chain joins TRBV7-9 and TRBJ2-1; TRBD2 aligns across 8 bases. The J segment lost 7 bases and the V segment lost 8 bases, leaving 4 bases of the junction unmatched. The CDR3 length is 12 residues. Germline values: CDR1 SEHNR, CDR2 FQNEAQ (reference sequence). The CDR3, as DNA: TGTGCCAGCGGTAGCGGGACAAATGAGCAGTTCTTC. Encoded protein: CASGSGTNEQFF.

The chain recombines TRBV29-1 with TRBJ2-3, with 8 nucleotides matching TRBD2. V shed 8 bases, J shed 5 bases, and the junction held 15 bases outside the gene matches. Per the germline V gene, CDR1 is SQVTM and CDR2 is ANQGSEA. CDR3 length equals 15 residues. This CDR3 is CSILLRAGDIDTQYF. CDR3 nucleotide sequence: TGCAGCATACTCCTACGAGCGGGGGATATAGATACGCAGTATTTT.

This clonotype was seen ten or more times. This chain uses TRBV5-1 with TRBJ2-3; 13 bases line up with TRBD2. There are 18 residues in the CDR3. CDR1 SGHRS and CDR2 YFSETQ come from the germline V gene. Trimming cost V 5 bases and J 2 bases; bases outside gene matches: 11. CDR3 sequence (DNA): TGCGCCAGCAGATCGGGACTAGCGGGGAACCGGTTCACAGATACGCAGTATTTT. This encodes CASRSGLAGNRFTDTQYF.

This clonotype was detected ten times or more. The rearrangement uses TRBV3-1 and TRBJ2-3, with D possibly being TRBD2 (6 bases). From germline, CDR1 is LGHDT and CDR2 YNNKEL (reference sequence). The CDR3 spans 16 residues. The germline V and J ends were trimmed by 4 bases and 3 bases, with 17 bases remaining between them. The CDR3 DNA sequence: TGTGCCAGCAGCCGGAAGGGAGGCAGCCGTACAGATACGCAGTATTTT. Translation gives CASSRKGGSRTDTQYF.

This clonotype was detected many times. V and J are TRBV6-6 and TRBJ1-1; no clear D gene. This CDR3 region has 12 residues. Trimming pared 5 bases from V and 8 bases from J, leaving 12 bases between. Germline values: CDR1 MNHNY, CDR2 SVGAGI (reference sequence). Here the CDR3 reads CASSIRTKEAFF. CDR3 bases: TGTGCCAGCAGTATAAGAACCAAGGAAGCTTTCTTT.

A remark on this clonotype: A read error may be the cause here, since a much bigger clone is one base away. V gene TRBV30 combines with J gene TRBJ2-3; D not certain. Germline V gives CDR1 GTSNPN, CDR2 SVGIG (reference sequence). The CDR3 is 13 residues long. The CDR3 sequence is CAWSPYPVDTQNF. CDR3 in DNA: TGTGCCTGGAGTCCTTACCCCGTGGATACGCAGAATTTT.

This clonotype was detected only a few times. The chain uses TRBV4-2 and TRBJ2-1; possibly TRBD1 or TRBD2 for D (7 bases each). This CDR3 comprises 15 residues. The germline CDR1 and CDR2 sequences are LGHNA and YNFKEQ. Deletions cut 0 bases from V and 6 bases from J, with 12 bases between. The CDR3 coding sequence is TGTGCCAGCAGCCAAGATCAGGGGGGGGCCAATGAGCAGTTCTTC. Its protein is CASSQDQGGANEQFF.

This chain links TRBV6-6 with TRBJ2-5; D gene ambiguous. Deletions cut 0 bases from V and 7 bases from J, with 6 bases between. CDR3 length equals 12 residues. Germline V gene lookup returns CDR1 MNHNY and CDR2 SVGAGI (reference sequence). CDR3 in amino acids: CASSYSPGTQYF. CDR3 coding DNA: TGTGCCAGCAGTTACTCTCCGGGGACCCAGTACTTC.

This chain links TRBV6-6 with TRBJ1-3, with D perhaps matching TRBD1 (6 bases). This CDR3 has 16 amino acids. The germline gives CDR1 MNHNY, CDR2 SVGAGI (reference sequence). The V gene lost 2 bases and the J gene lost 4 bases, with 15 bases spanning the gap. The CDR3 sequence is CASSYARGQGGNTIYF. The CDR3 DNA sequence: TGTGCCAGCAGTTACGCCCGGGGGCAGGGGGGAAACACCATATATTTT.

This clonotype was counted a few times. The CDR3 nucleotides are TGCGCCAGCAGCCAAGAGATTGGGCGCAATGAGCAGTTCTTC. Encoded protein: CASSQEIGRNEQFF. The gene calls are TRBV4-3 and TRBJ2-1; D is ambiguous. Germline V CDR1 and CDR2: LGHNA, YSLEER. V lost 0 bases and J lost 6, with 9 bases in between. This CDR3 is 14 amino acids long.